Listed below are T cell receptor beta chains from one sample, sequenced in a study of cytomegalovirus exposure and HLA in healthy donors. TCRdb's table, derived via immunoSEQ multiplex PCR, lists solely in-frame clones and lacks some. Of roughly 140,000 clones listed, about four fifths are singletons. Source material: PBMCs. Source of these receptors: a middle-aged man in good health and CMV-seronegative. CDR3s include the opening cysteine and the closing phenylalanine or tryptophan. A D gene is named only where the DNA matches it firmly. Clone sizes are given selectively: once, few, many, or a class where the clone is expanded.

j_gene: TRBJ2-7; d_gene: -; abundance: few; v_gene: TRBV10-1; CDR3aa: CASSEPSGTYEQYF; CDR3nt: TGCGCCAGCAGTGAGCCGAGCGGCACCTACGAGCAGTACTTC
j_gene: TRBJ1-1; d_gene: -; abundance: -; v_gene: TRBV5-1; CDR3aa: CASSLVLEQPVEAFF; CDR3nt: TGCGCCAGCAGCCTAGTGCTCGAGCAACCAGTAGAAGCTTTCTTT
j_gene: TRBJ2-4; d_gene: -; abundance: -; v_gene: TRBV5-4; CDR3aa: CASSPRSKNIQYF; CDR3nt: TGTGCCAGCAGCCCCCGGTCCAAAAACATTCAGTACTTC
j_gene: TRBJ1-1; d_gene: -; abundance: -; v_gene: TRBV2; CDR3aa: CASSVRGLNTEAFF; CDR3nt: TGTGCCAGCAGTGTCAGGGGTTTAAACACTGAAGCTTTCTTT
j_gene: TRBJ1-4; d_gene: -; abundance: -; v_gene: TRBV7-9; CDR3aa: CASSLGGGSNEKLFF; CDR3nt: TGTGCCAGCAGCTTAGGGGGGGGATCTAATGAAAAACTGTTTTTT
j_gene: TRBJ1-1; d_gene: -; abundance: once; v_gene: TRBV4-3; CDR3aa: CASSQDVTPGRPPQNTEAFF; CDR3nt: TGCGCCAGCAGCCAAGATGTAACCCCAGGCAGGCCCCCTCAGAACACTGAAGCTTTCTTT
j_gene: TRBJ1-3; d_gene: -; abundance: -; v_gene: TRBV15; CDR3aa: CATSRDLSVSGNTIYF; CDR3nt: TGTGCCACCAGCAGAGACCTCTCAGTCTCTGGAAACACCATATATTTT
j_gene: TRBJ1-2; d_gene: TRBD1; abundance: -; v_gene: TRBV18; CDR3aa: CASSPYEPTGVTGYTF; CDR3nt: TGTGCCAGCTCACCATACGAGCCTACAGGGGTGACTGGCTACACCTTC
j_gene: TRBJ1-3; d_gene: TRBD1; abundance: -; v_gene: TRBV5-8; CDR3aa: CASSLDRGRFGNTIYF; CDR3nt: TGTGCCAGCAGCTTGGACAGGGGGCGTTTTGGAAACACCATATATTTT
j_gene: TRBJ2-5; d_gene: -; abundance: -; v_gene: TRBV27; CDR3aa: CASSSRGPVEAQYF; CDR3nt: TGTGCCAGCAGCTCCAGGGGCCCCGTCGAGGCCCAGTACTTC
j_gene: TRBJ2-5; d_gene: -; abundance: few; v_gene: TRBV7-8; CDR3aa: CASSLAYQGGPKETQYF; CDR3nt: TGTGCCAGCAGCTTAGCGTATCAGGGGGGCCCAAAAGAGACCCAGTACTTC
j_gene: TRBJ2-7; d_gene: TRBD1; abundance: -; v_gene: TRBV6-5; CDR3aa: CASRRTGSSYEQYF; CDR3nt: TGTGCCAGCAGACGGACAGGGAGCTCCTACGAGCAGTACTTC
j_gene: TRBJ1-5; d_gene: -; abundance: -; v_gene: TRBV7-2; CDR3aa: CASSTGTRVNQPQHF; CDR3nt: TGTGCCAGCAGCACCGGGACTCGCGTTAATCAGCCCCAGCATTTT
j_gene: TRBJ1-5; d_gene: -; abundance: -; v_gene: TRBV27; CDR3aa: CASSFSGQPQHF; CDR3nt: TGTGCCAGCAGTTTTAGTGGTCAGCCCCAGCATTTT
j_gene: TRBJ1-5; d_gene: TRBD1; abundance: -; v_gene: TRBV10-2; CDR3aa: CASNGQGVGQPQHF; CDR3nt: TGCGCCAGCAACGGACAGGGGGTAGGTCAGCCCCAGCATTTT
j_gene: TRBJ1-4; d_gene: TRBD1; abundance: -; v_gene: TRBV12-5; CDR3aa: CASGWGQYLFF; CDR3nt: TGTGCTAGTGGTTGGGGACAGTACCTGTTTTTT
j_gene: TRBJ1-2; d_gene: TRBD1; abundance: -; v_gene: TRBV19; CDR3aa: CASSDRGYGYTF; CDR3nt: TGTGCCAGTTCGGACAGGGGGTATGGCTACACCTTC
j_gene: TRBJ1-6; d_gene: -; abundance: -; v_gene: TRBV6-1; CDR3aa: CASSEGGGWRSPLHF; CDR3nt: TGTGCCAGCAGTGAAGGAGGGGGATGGCGGTCACCCCTCCACTTT
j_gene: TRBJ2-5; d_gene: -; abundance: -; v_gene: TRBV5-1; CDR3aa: CASSSRAGSQETQYF; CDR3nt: TGCGCCAGCAGCTCCCGAGCCGGGAGCCAAGAGACCCAGTACTTC
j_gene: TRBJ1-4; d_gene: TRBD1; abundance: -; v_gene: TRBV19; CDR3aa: CASSTGQGANEKLFF; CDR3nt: TGTGCCAGTAGCACCGGACAGGGGGCTAATGAAAAACTGTTTTTT
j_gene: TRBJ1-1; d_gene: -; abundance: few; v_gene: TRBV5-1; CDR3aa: CASSLERYDTEAFF; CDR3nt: TGCGCCAGCAGCTTGGAACGGTACGACACTGAAGCTTTCTTT
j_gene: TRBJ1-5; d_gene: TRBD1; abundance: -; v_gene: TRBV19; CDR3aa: CASSTGQINSNQPQHF; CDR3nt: TGTGCCAGTAGTACGGGACAGATCAATAGCAATCAGCCCCAGCATTTT
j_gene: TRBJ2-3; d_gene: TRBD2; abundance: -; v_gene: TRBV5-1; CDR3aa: CASSLYAASGGADTQYF; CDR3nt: TGCGCCAGCAGCTTGTATGCTGCGAGCGGGGGTGCAGATACGCAGTATTTT
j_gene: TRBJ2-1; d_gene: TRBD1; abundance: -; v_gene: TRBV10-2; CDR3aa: CASSTGANEQFF; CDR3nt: TGCGCCAGTAGCACAGGGGCCAATGAGCAGTTCTTC
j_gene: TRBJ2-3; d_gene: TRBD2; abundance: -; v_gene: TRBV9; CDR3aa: CASSVASGGADTQYF; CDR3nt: TGTGCCAGCAGCGTAGCTAGCGGGGGGGCAGATACGCAGTATTTT
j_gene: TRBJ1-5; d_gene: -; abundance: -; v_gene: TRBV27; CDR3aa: CASSQGYSNQPQHF; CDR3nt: TGTGCCAGCAGCCAGGGATATAGCAATCAGCCCCAGCATTTT
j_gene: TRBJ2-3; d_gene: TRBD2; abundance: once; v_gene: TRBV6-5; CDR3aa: CASSLNAGGGTDTQYF; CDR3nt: TGTGCCAGCAGTTTAAACGCGGGGGGCGGGACAGATACGCAGTATTTT
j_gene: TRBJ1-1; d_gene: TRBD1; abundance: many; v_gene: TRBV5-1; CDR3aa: CASSPGQGWTEAFF; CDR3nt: TGCGCCAGCAGCCCTGGACAGGGATGGACTGAAGCTTTCTTT
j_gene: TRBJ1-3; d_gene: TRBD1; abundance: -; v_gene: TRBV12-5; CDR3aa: CASGFSGGGNTIYF; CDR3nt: TGTGCTAGTGGTTTCTCAGGGGGTGGAAACACCATATATTTT
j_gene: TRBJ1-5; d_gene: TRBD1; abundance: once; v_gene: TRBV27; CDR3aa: CASSSHRGQGVQPQHF; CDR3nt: TGTGCCAGCAGTTCCCACCGTGGACAGGGGGTTCAGCCCCAGCATTTT
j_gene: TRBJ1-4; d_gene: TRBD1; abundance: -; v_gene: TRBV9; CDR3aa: CASSVGDRGVYEKLFF; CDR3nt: TGTGCCAGCAGCGTAGGGGACAGGGGGGTATATGAAAAACTGTTTTTT
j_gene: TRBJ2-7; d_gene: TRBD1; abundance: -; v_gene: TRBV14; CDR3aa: CASSQDLWTGESYEQYF; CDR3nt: TGTGCCAGCAGCCAAGATTTATGGACAGGGGAAAGCTACGAGCAGTACTTC
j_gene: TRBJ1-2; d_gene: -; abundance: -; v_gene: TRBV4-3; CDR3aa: CASSQDRTAGYYGYTF; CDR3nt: TGCGCCAGCAGCCAAGATCGAACGGCAGGGTACTATGGCTACACCTTC
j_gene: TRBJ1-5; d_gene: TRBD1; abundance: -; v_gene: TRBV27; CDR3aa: CASSSSTGGNQPQHF; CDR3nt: TGTGCCAGCAGTTCTAGCACAGGGGGGAATCAGCCCCAGCATTTT
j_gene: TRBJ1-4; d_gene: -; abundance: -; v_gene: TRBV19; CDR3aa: CASSIGRVEATNEKLFF; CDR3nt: TGTGCCAGTAGTATCGGCAGGGTAGAAGCAACTAATGAAAAACTGTTTTTT
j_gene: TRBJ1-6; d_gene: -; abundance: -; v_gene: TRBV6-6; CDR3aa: CASSPRGPNNSPLHF; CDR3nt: TGTGCCAGCAGTCCCCGGGGTCCCAATAATTCACCCCTCCACTTT